One sample yielded the 6 T cell receptor beta chains listed below, sequenced in a study of shared clonotypes between healthy human individuals. As defined, naive CD8 cells were CD45RO-negative and positively selected for CCR7, with terminally differentiated effector memory CD45RA+ cells excluded. The method was immunoSEQ multiplex PCR; TCRdb's version includes in-frame clones alone and lacks a portion of them. The sample comprises hundreds of thousands of clones, around 96% of which are singletons, and 0.095% to 0.13% rests with the top ten. The sample consisted of naive CD8+ T cells sorted from blood. These TCRs come from a woman aged 25 to 39 in good health.

Worth noting for this clone: Other DNA sequences in this specimen translate into the identical CDR3. The chain recombines TRBV6-5 with TRBJ2-5; the D gene is possibly TRBD2 (5 bases). V lost 2 bases and J 1 base, leaving 5 bases between the germline ends. The CDR3 totals 13 residues. CDR1 is MNHEY, CDR2 SVGAGI, per germline. CDR3 in amino acids: CASSYGSQETQYF. DNA for the CDR3: TGTGCCAGCAGTTACGGGAGCCAAGAGACCCAGTACTTC.

The chain joins TRBV11-2 to TRBJ2-1; weak D call: TRBD2 (6 bases). Germline V gives CDR1 SGHAT, CDR2 FQNNGV. The length of the CDR3 is 16 residues. The V gene lost 3 bases and the J gene lost 7 bases, with 19 bases spanning the gap. CDR3: CASSFFTGTSVNEQFF. In DNA, the CDR3 is TGTGCCAGCAGCTTTTTCACCGGGACTTCGGTGAATGAGCAGTTCTTC.

V is TRBV6-5 and J is TRBJ1-1; D is undetermined. The ends were cut back, 6 bases at V and 0 bases at J, with 5 bases in the middle. CDR1 and CDR2 (germline): MNHEY, SVGAGI. The CDR3 loop spans 12 amino acids. The CDR3 region has the DNA TGTGCCAGCAGAGAATTGAACACTGAAGCTTTCTTT. It encodes CASRELNTEAFF.

This clone was counted once. Within the sample, other DNA sequences also encode this same CDR3. The J gene is TRBJ2-7, the V gene TRBV4-1; D unresolved. Between the trimmed V and J ends, which lost 0 bases and 4 bases, there was a span of 4 bases. From germline, CDR1 is MGHRA and CDR2 YSYEKL. There are 12 residues in the CDR3. CDR3 in DNA: TGCGCCAGCAGCCAAGAGGGGTACGAGCAGTACTTC. Translated, it gives CASSQEGYEQYF.

The chain links TRBV19 to TRBJ1-2; D uncertain. This CDR3 is built from 12 residues. V lost 8 bases to trimming and J lost 2 bases, with 9 bases between them. Germline CDR1 is LNHDA and CDR2 is SQIVND (reference sequence). For the CDR3, the DNA is TGTGCCAGTTGCGATTTCAACTATGGCTACACCTTC. It yields the protein CASCDFNYGYTF.

The chain links TRBV5-4 to TRBJ2-5, with unresolved D. V lost 4 bases and J lost 5, with 12 bases in between. The CDR3 has 13 residues. CDR1 SGHNT and CDR2 YYREEE come from the germline V gene (reference sequence). The CDR3 bases are TGTGCCAGCAGCCGCGAAACCGAGGAGACCCAGTACTTC. It specifies CASSRETEETQYF.